This T cell receptor beta chain was obtained from a study of blood T cell repertoires in COVID-19. Study at large: T cells, B-cell-depleted T cells, or PBMCs provided the cDNA or gDNA that served as material.

As originally analysed: Cell counts per sample came from amplifying reference gene primers. Data came from immunoSEQ multiplex PCR; TCRdb stores just in-frame clones and leaves some out. D and trimming were read from the DNA, whereas the V and J calls and clone size are those reported in that table. The sample consists of about 120,000 clones, approximately 87% of them appearing once. Trimming stripped 0 bases from V and 4 bases from J, with 6 bases between. Germline CDR1 is SGHTA and CDR2 is FQGNSA. The CDR3 loop spans 13 amino acids. This sequence was found in a man aged 50 to 60 with acute or convalescent COVID-19. Sample: peripheral blood. The genes are TRBV7-2 and TRBJ1-2, with TRBD1 as a possible D gene (5 bases). The CDR3 region has the DNA TGTGCCAGCAGCTTAGCCCAGGGCTATGGCTACACCTTC. This codes for CASSLAQGYGYTF. The variable domain in full, completed from reference TRBV7-2 and TRBJ1-2, reads GAGVSQSPSNKVTEKGKDVELRCDPISGHTALYWYRQSLGQGLEFLIYFQGNSAPDKSGLPSDRFSAERTGGSVSTLTIQRTQQEDSAVYLCASSLAQGYGYTFGSGTRLTVV.